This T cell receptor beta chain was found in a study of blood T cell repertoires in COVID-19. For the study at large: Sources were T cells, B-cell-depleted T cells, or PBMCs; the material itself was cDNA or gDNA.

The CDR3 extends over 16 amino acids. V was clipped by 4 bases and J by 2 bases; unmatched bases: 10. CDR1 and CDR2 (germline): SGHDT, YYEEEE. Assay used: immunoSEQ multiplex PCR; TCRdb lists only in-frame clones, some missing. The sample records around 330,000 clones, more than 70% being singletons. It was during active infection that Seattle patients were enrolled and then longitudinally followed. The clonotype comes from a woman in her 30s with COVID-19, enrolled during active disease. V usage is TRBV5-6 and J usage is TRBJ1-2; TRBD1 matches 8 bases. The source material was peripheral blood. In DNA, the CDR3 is TGTGCCAGCAGCAGAGGCGGGACAGGATGGAACTATGGCTACACCTTC. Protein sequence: CASSRGGTGWNYGYTF.